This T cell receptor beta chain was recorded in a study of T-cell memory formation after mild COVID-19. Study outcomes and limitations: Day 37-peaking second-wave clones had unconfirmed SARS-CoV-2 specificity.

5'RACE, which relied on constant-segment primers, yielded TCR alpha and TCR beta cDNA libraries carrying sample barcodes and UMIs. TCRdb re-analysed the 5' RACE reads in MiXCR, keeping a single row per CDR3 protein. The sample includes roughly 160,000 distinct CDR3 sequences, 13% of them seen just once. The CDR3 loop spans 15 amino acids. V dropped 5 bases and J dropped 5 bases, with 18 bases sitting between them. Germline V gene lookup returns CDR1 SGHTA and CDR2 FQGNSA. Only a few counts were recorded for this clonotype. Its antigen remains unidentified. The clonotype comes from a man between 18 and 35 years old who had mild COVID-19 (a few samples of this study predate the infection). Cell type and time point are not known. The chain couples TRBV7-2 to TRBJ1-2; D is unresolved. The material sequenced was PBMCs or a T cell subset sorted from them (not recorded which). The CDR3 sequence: CASSPRGWQAYGYTF. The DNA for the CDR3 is TGTGCCAGCAGCCCCCGTGGATGGCAGGCATATGGCTACACCTTC. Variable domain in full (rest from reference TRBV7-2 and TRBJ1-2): GAGVSQSPSNKVTEKGKDVELRCDPISGHTALYWYRQSLGQGLEFLIYFQGNSAPDKSGLPSDRFSAERTGGSVSTLTIQRTQQEDSAVYLCASSPRGWQAYGYTFGSGTRLTVV.